The 12 T cell receptor beta chains given below trace back to one sample, sequenced in a study of OX40 agonist ivuxolimab in advanced cancers. Libraries were built with the immunoSEQ multiplex PCR assay. The source is immuneACCESS, and TCRdb retained only in-frame sequences with V and J called. Part of the clones is not carried over; for the studies checked, unresolved V genes explain less than half of this, and the remainder is unexplained. Here the sample has about 28,000 clones; roughly 83% occur a single time. The ten largest make up about a quarter of the sample. The source was CD4+ or CD8+ T cells sorted from blood, collected in a trial of the OX40 agonist ivuxolimab. The receptors here all came from an adult with an advanced solid tumor such as melanoma, head and neck, liver or kidney cancer.

This chain links TRBV12-5 with TRBJ1-6, with 7 bases identical to TRBD1. The CDR3 is 14 residues long. With 5 bases clipped from V and 10 bases from J, the junction kept 8 bases outside the gene matches. Looked up from germline, CDR1 is LGHNT and CDR2 is FRNRAP. CDR3 residues: CASGVQGQYSPLHF. DNA of the CDR3: TGTGCTAGTGGTGTACAGGGACAGTACTCACCCCTCCACTTT.

V usage is TRBV9 and J usage is TRBJ2-3, with D tentatively TRBD2 (6 bases). The CDR3 contains 15 residues. In germline, CDR1 is SGDLS, CDR2 YYNGEE. V lost 4 bases and J 6 bases, leaving 18 bases between the germline ends. The CDR3 here is CASSPGRARGDTQYF. The CDR3 DNA is TGTGCCAGCAGCCCCGGCCGAGCCCGGGGGGATACGCAGTATTTT.

The chain combines TRBV5-5 with TRBJ2-7; D gene unclear. The V and J ends lost 2 bases and 1 base respectively, with 10 bases between them. CDR3 length: 14 residues. Germline V CDR1 and CDR2: SGHKS, YYEKEE (reference sequence). In DNA, the CDR3 is TGTGCCAGCAGCTTTACCGACCGATCCTACGAGCAGTACTTC. It translates to CASSFTDRSYEQYF.

This clone is medium-sized. The chain links TRBV4-1 to TRBJ1-1; no firm D call. Trimming removed 2 bases from V and 4 bases from J, with 8 bases in between. Germline values: CDR1 MGHRA, CDR2 YSYEKL. The CDR3 loop spans 13 amino acids. The CDR3 bases are TGCGCCAGCAGCCAACCCAGTGGCACTGAAGCTTTCTTT. It codes for CASSQPSGTEAFF.

The gene calls are TRBV10-2 and TRBJ2-5; 14 bases align to TRBD2. The CDR3 is made up of 15 amino acids. J lost 4 bases, V lost 5 bases, and 3 bases had no gene match. Germline CDR1 and CDR2: WSHSY and SAAADI. The CDR3 region has the DNA TGCGCCAGCAGTACAGGGACTAGCGGGAGAGAGACCCAGTACTTC. This codes for CASSTGTSGRETQYF.

The chain joins TRBV6-6 to TRBJ2-1, with a tentative D call TRBD2 (6 bases). The CDR3 is made up of 16 amino acids. V was clipped by 3 bases and J by 2 bases, with 14 bases between them. Germline V gives CDR1 MNHNY, CDR2 SVGAGI (reference sequence). Here the CDR3 reads CASSYPSAPTYNEQFF. CDR3 coding DNA: TGTGCCAGCAGTTATCCTAGCGCCCCCACCTACAATGAGCAGTTCTTC.

J is TRBJ2-7 and V is TRBV29-1; 8 nucleotides match TRBD1. After removal of 4 bases from V and 7 bases from J, the junction contained 12 bases not matched to a gene. This CDR3 is 14 amino acids long. Germline V gene lookup returns CDR1 SQVTM and CDR2 ANQGSEA. CDR3 sequence reads: CSVGGVRGPREQYF. CDR3 sequence (DNA): TGCAGCGTTGGAGGGGTCAGGGGGCCAAGGGAGCAGTACTTC.

The chain has TRBV11-3 and TRBJ2-1; the D gene is possibly TRBD2 (6 bases). Germline assignment: CDR1 SGHNT and CDR2 YENEEA. With 1 base removed from V and 5 bases from J, the gap between germline ends came to 12 bases. The CDR3 extends over 15 amino acids. The CDR3 protein is CASSLGRDGDNEQFF. DNA for the CDR3: TGTGCCAGCAGCTTAGGGAGGGACGGGGACAATGAGCAGTTCTTC.

V is TRBV4-1 and J is TRBJ2-1, with TRBD2 identical over 12 bases. CDR1 and CDR2 (germline): MGHRA, YSYEKL. V gave up 4 bases and J gave up 0 bases; unmatched junction bases: 16. The CDR3 sequence is 21 residues long. The CDR3 region is CASSPWGSGLAGLNSYNEQFF. CDR3 DNA sequence: TGCGCCAGCAGCCCCTGGGGATCTGGACTAGCGGGACTTAACTCCTACAATGAGCAGTTCTTC.

The chain is built from TRBV6-5 and TRBJ2-1; 7 bases align to TRBD2. V lost 2 bases, J lost 6 bases, and 7 bases stayed unmatched. The CDR3 is 15 amino acids. Germline loops: CDR1 MNHEY, CDR2 SVGAGI. CDR3 loop: CASSYGSGLVNEQFF. The CDR3 bases are TGTGCCAGCAGTTACGGGTCAGGACTAGTCAATGAGCAGTTCTTC.

By sample share, this clone is medium-sized. This chain uses TRBV4-1 with TRBJ1-1; TRBD1 might be the D (5 bases). This CDR3 has 16 residues. The V end lost 2 bases, the J end lost 0 bases, and 13 bases lay between the germline ends. Germline V lookup: CDR1 MGHRA, CDR2 YSYEKL. In nucleotides, the CDR3 is TGCGCCAGCAGCCAATACAGTGGGACGATGAACACTGAAGCTTTCTTT. Protein: CASSQYSGTMNTEAFF.

The rearrangement uses TRBV27 and TRBJ2-5; the match to TRBD2 covers 13 bases. Trimming cost V 7 bases and J 4 bases; bases outside gene matches: 6. The CDR3 has 15 amino acids. In germline, CDR1 is MNHEY, CDR2 SMNVEV (reference sequence). CDR3 bases: TGTGCCAGCACCAGGACTAGCGGGAGTGTAGAGACCCAGTACTTC. This gives the protein CASTRTSGSVETQYF.